Following are 19 T cell receptor beta chains from one sample sequenced in a study of identical twins. TCRdb independently ran MiXCR on the 5' RACE reads; one entry per CDR3 protein. Altogether about 660,000 distinct CDR3 sequences are present, approximately 9% being singletons, with the ten largest covering 0.85% to 1%. The sample was also linked to a second study, of yellow fever vaccine responses in identical twins.

The material sequenced was PBMCs. These receptors were collected from a young woman in good health.

The sample holds many counts of this clonotype. The chain carries TRBV15 and TRBJ1-1; D unresolved. The CDR3 covers 13 residues. Trimming shortened V by 3 bases and J by 5 bases, and 10 bases separated the two germline ends. Germline CDR1 LNHNV, CDR2 YYDKDF (reference sequence). CDR3 coding DNA: TGTGCCACCAGCAGTAAGGGCCAGACTGAAGCTTTCTTT. Encoded protein: CATSSKGQTEAFF.

The rearrangement joins TRBV14 to TRBJ2-7; 8 bases align to TRBD1. Germline V gene sequence: CDR1 SGHDN, CDR2 FVKESK. The CDR3 is 14 amino acids. V lost 3 bases and J lost 4; bases outside the gene matches: 5. This chain's CDR3 is CASSHSGGVYEQYF. In DNA, the CDR3 is TGTGCCAGCAGCCACTCAGGGGGCGTTTACGAGCAGTACTTC.

This clonotype was seen a handful of times. The gene calls are TRBV20-1 and TRBJ2-7, with D possibly being TRBD1 or TRBD2 (7 bases each). Trimming left V 2 bases short and J 3 bases short, with 14 bases between. In germline, CDR1 is DFQATT, CDR2 SNEGSKA (reference sequence). The CDR3 is 14 residues long. CDR3: CSARQGGGDYEQYF. The CDR3 coding sequence is TGCAGTGCTAGACAGGGGGGGGGAGACTACGAGCAGTACTTC.

This sequence joins TRBV10-3 and TRBJ2-2; 8 nucleotides line up with TRBD1. Looked up from germline, CDR1 is ENHRY and CDR2 is SYGVKD. The CDR3 contains 16 residues. With 6 bases clipped from V and 5 bases from J, the junction kept 11 bases outside the gene matches. The CDR3 spells CAIRRPRQGRTGELFF. Written as DNA, the CDR3 is TGTGCCATCAGGAGACCGCGACAGGGGAGGACCGGGGAGCTGTTTTTT.

The DNA of the CDR3 is TGCGCCAGCAGCTTCGACAGAGGGAAGGCCTACAATGAGCAGTTCTTC. This translates into CASSFDRGKAYNEQFF. The J gene is TRBJ2-1, the V gene TRBV5-1; TRBD1 or TRBD2 may be the D gene (5 bases each). Germline CDR1 SGHRS, CDR2 YFSETQ. CDR3 length equals 16 residues. With 2 bases removed from V and 2 bases from J, the gap between germline ends came to 14 bases.

This clonotype has a count of ten or more. V usage is TRBV29-1 and J usage is TRBJ2-1; 7 bases match TRBD1. J lost 0 bases, V lost 6 bases, and 2 bases had no gene match. The CDR3 consists of 13 residues. Per germline, CDR1 SQVTM and CDR2 ANQGSEA. The CDR3 nucleotides are TGCAGCGTACAGGGGAGCTCCTACAATGAGCAGTTCTTC. Translated: CSVQGSSYNEQFF.

The V and J genes are TRBV7-2 and TRBJ1-6, with D perhaps TRBD1 (6 bases). This CDR3 is 16 amino acids long. Per germline, CDR1 SGHTA and CDR2 FQGNSA. With 1 base removed from V and 6 bases from J, the gap between germline ends came to 13 bases. CDR3 region: CASSLVGGGANSPLHF. CDR3 nucleotides: TGTGCCAGCAGCTTAGTGGGGGGGGGCGCTAATTCACCCCTCCACTTT.

This sequence joins TRBV5-1 and TRBJ2-3, with TRBD2 matching over 8 bases. This CDR3 is 15 amino acids long. CDR1 and CDR2 from the germline V gene are SGHRS and YFSETQ. V lost 5 bases, J lost 2 bases, and 7 bases stayed unmatched. The CDR3 reads CASSWTGGYTDTQYF. The CDR3 DNA follows: TGCGCCAGCAGTTGGACGGGGGGGTACACAGATACGCAGTATTTT. The entire variable domain, with the rest obtained from reference TRBV5-1 and TRBJ2-3, is as follows: KAGVTQTPRYLIKTRGQQVTLSCSPISGHRSVSWYQQTPGQGLQFLFEYFSETQRNKGNFPGRFSGRQFSNSRSEMNVSTLELGDSALYLCASSWTGGYTDTQYFGPGTRLTVL.

The gene calls are TRBV6-5 and TRBJ2-2; a weak D match, TRBD2 (6 bases). CDR3 length: 16 amino acids. Germline CDR1 MNHEY, CDR2 SVGAGI. Trimming left V 3 bases short and J 4 bases short, with 15 bases between. Here the CDR3 DNA reads TGTGCCAGCAGTTATGGGGTCGGGAGTAGCACCGGGGAGCTGTTTTTT. Protein sequence: CASSYGVGSSTGELFF.

This clonotype was seen only a few times. The chain employs TRBV3-1 and TRBJ2-7, with D perhaps given as TRBD1 or TRBD2 (5 bases each). This CDR3 is built from 15 residues. The V and J ends lost 7 bases and 2 bases respectively, with 18 bases between them. Germline loops: CDR1 LGHDT, CDR2 YNNKEL (reference sequence). The CDR3: CASTPIPGPAYEQYF. For the CDR3, the DNA is TGTGCCAGCACCCCAATTCCGGGACCCGCCTACGAGCAGTACTTC.

This clonotype has just a few counts. This chain links TRBV28 with TRBJ1-1, with a possible D match to TRBD1 (5 bases). Looked up from germline, CDR1 is MDHEN and CDR2 is SYDVKM. Trimming took 3 bases from V and 11 from J, leaving 16 bases between them. The CDR3 extends over 13 amino acids. The CDR3 loop reads CASSLGRERRAFF. The CDR3, as DNA: TGTGCCAGCAGTTTGGGCAGGGAGAGACGGGCTTTCTTT.

The sample holds a few counts of this clonotype. The J gene is TRBJ2-7, the V gene TRBV20-1; no clear D gene. The CDR3 is 13 amino acids. CDR1 DFQATT and CDR2 SNEGSKA come from the germline V gene (reference sequence). Trimming removed 0 bases at V and 3 bases at J, with 9 bases between. The CDR3 spells CSARDHLDYEQYF. The CDR3 DNA sequence: TGCAGTGCTAGAGACCATCTGGACTACGAGCAGTACTTC.

This clonotype was picked up many times. CDR3 loop: CAISDVAALDTQYF. The CDR3 coding sequence is TGTGCCATCAGTGACGTAGCGGCTTTAGATACGCAGTATTTT. The chain employs TRBV10-3 and TRBJ2-3; maybe TRBD2 (6 bases). CDR1 and CDR2 from the germline V gene are ENHRY and SYGVKD. Trimming took off 3 bases at V and 5 bases at J, with 12 bases between the two ends. The CDR3 totals 14 residues.

This clonotype has more than one count but fewer than ten. The junction does not match germline at one end; this may be a read error. V gene TRBV3-1 combines with J gene TRBJ2-1, with a weak D call TRBD2 (5 bases). CDR3 length: 12 amino acids. Germline CDR1 and CDR2: LGHDT and YNNKEL (reference sequence). The CDR3 bases are TGTGCCAGCAGCCAAGAGCGGGCGCCTAAGCTCTTC. Translating it yields CASSQERAPKLF.

This clonotype was seen only a few times. The chain uses TRBV25-1 and TRBJ2-5; D may be TRBD2 (5 bases). The CDR3 has 17 amino acids. Germline-derived CDR1 and CDR2 are MGHDK and SYGVNS. Trimming removed 1 base from V and 2 bases from J, with 17 bases in between. CDR3 sequence (DNA): TGTGCCAGCAGTGAATGGGTGATCGGGATTCGACAAGAGACCCAGTACTTC. Its protein product is CASSEWVIGIRQETQYF.

The V and J genes are TRBV7-2 and TRBJ2-5, with a tentative D call TRBD2 (6 bases). Trimming took 3 bases from V and 7 from J, leaving 15 bases between them. Looked up from germline, CDR1 is SGHTA and CDR2 is FQGNSA. The CDR3 has 14 residues. This CDR3 is CASSFPGLPGTQYF. In nucleotides, the CDR3 is TGTGCCAGCAGCTTCCCGGGACTCCCAGGGACCCAGTACTTC. Using reference TRBV7-2 and TRBJ2-5 for the parts outside the CDR3, the full variable domain is GAGVSQSPSNKVTEKGKDVELRCDPISGHTALYWYRQSLGQGLEFLIYFQGNSAPDKSGLPSDRFSAERTGGSVSTLTIQRTQQEDSAVYLCASSFPGLPGTQYFGPGTRLLVL.

The V call is TRBV15, the J call TRBJ2-1, with unresolved D. Germline assignment: CDR1 LNHNV and CDR2 YYDKDF (reference sequence). Trimming removed 0 bases from V and 4 bases from J, with 10 bases in between. The length of the CDR3 is 15 residues. The CDR3 here is CATSRDPADYNEQFF. CDR3 DNA: TGTGCCACCAGCAGAGATCCAGCAGATTACAATGAGCAGTTCTTC. The entire variable domain, with the rest obtained from reference TRBV15 and TRBJ2-1, is as follows: DAMVIQNPRYQVTQFGKPVTLSCSQTLNHNVMYWYQQKSSQAPKLLFHYYDKDFNNEADTPDNFQSRRPNTSFCFLDIRSPGLGDTAMYLCATSRDPADYNEQFFGPGTRLTVL.

The V and J genes are TRBV18 and TRBJ1-1; D perhaps matches TRBD1 (5 bases). Trimming removed 3 bases from V and 1 base from J, with 12 bases in between. This CDR3 is built from 15 residues. Per the germline V gene, CDR1 is KGHSH and CDR2 is LQKENI. This chain's CDR3 is CASSPLGLSNTEAFF. The CDR3 DNA sequence: TGTGCCAGCTCACCTCTGGGACTGTCGAACACTGAAGCTTTCTTT.

This clonotype was found a few times. This rearrangement joins TRBV20-1 to TRBJ2-7; 7 bases match TRBD1. Germline V lookup: CDR1 DFQATT, CDR2 SNEGSKA (reference sequence). The length of the CDR3 is 14 residues. V shed 0 bases and J 2 bases; nucleotides not matched to a gene: 4. DNA of the CDR3: TGCAGTGCTAGAGAACAGGGGTTTACCTACGAGCAGTACTTC. This codes for CSAREQGFTYEQYF.